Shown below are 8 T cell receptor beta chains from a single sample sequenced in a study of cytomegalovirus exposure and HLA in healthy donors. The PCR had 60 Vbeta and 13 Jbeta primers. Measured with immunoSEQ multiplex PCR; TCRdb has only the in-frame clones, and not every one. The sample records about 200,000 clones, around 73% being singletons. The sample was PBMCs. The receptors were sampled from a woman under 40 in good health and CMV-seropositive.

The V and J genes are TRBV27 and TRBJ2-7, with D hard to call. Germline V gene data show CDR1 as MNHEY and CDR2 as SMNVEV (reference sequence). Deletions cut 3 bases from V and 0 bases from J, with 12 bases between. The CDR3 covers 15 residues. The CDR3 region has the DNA TGTGCCAGCAGTTTTCACGGCTCTAGCTCCTACGAGCAGTACTTC. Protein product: CASSFHGSSSYEQYF.

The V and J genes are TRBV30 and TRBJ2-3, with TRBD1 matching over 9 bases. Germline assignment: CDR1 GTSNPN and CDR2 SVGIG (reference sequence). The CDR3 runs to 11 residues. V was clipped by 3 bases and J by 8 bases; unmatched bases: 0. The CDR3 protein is CAWRTGGTQYF. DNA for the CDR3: TGTGCCTGGAGGACAGGGGGTACGCAGTATTTT.

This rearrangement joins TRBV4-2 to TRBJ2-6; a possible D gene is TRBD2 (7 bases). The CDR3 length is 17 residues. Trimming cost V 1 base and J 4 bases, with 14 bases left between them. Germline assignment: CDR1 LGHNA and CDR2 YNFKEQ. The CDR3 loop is CASSQVLAGAGANVLTF. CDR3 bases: TGTGCCAGCAGCCAAGTCCTCGCGGGGGCAGGGGCCAACGTCCTGACTTTC.

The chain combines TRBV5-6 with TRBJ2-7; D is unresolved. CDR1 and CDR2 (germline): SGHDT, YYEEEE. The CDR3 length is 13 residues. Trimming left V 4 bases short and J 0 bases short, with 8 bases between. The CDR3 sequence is CASSQTNSYEQYF. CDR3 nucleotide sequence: TGTGCCAGCAGCCAAACTAACTCCTACGAGCAGTACTTC.

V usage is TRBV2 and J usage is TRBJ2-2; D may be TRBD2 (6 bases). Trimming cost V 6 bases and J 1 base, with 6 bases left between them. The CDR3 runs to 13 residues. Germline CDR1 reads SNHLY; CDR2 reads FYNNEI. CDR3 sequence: CASRAGNTGELFF. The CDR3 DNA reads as TGTGCCAGCAGAGCGGGGAACACCGGGGAGCTGTTTTTT.

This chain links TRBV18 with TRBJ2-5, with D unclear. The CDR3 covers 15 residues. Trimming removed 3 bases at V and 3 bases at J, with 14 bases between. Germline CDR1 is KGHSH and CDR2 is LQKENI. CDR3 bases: TGTGCCAGCTCACCGCCCCCCAGACTCGAAGAGACCCAGTACTTC. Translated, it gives CASSPPPRLEETQYF.

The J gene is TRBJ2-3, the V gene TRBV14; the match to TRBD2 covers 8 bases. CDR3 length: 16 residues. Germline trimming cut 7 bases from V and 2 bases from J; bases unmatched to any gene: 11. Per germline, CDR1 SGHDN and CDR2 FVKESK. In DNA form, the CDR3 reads TGTGCCAGCAACTCAGCCGGGAGGGTCCTCACAGATACGCAGTATTTT. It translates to CASNSAGRVLTDTQYF.

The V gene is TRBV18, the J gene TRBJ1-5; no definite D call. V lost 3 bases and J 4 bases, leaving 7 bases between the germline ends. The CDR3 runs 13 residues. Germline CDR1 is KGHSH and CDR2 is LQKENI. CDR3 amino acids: CASSPDLNQPQHF. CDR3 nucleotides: TGTGCCAGCTCACCCGACTTAAATCAGCCCCAGCATTTT.